This T cell receptor (beta chain) appears in the sequencing data of a study of post-analysis software for immune sequencing data. Unique molecular identifiers were built into the TCR beta cDNA libraries. Researchers reported some 500,000 cDNA molecules coming from 1 to 10 million T cells. Using its own MiXCR run on the PCR reads, TCRdb lists one record per CDR3 protein. The profile shows roughly 730,000 distinct CDR3 sequences, approximately 30% of them singletons. Trimming removed 6 bases at V and 5 bases at J, with 19 bases between. The germline V gene encodes CDR1 MDHEN and CDR2 SYDVKM. The CDR3 runs 16 residues. Study outcomes and limitations: With TRBV5-6, TRBV5-1 and TRBV20-1 included, about five TRBV segments were more frequent in patients than in controls. Among multiple sclerosis patients, normalized Chao1 diversity was significantly below that of controls. Co-batched samples clustered tightly together by F measure.

This clonotype was recorded a few times. The antigen remains undetermined. V gene TRBV28 combines with J gene TRBJ1-4; possibly TRBD1 for D (5 bases). The material sequenced was blood. This clonotype originated in a girl aged 5-17 years with multiple sclerosis. CDR3 sequence (DNA): TGTGCCAGCAGCACCCTCGCGGGGGGGGTCAATGAAAAACTGTTTTTT. Residues: CASSTLAGGVNEKLFF.